The clone carrying this T cell receptor beta chain occurred a few times. The sample comes from a study of blood T cell repertoires in COVID-19. Study in general: In each case, the material was cDNA or gDNA derived from T cells, B-cell-depleted T cells, or PBMCs.

The authors' processing: Quantification of nucleated cells was approximated via reference gene primer amplification. Measured with immunoSEQ multiplex PCR; TCRdb has only the in-frame clones, and not every one. Clone size and the V and J calls come from that table; the DNA yielded D and trimming. The repertoire holds about 250,000 clones, with roughly four fifths as singletons. The clonotype originates from a person aged 65 to 79 with COVID-19, enrolled during active disease. The sequenced sample was peripheral blood.

In nucleotides, the CDR3 is TGTGCCAGTAGTTACCCCAGACAGCTGAACACTGAAGCTTTCTTT. It codes for CASSYPRQLNTEAFF. The genes are TRBV19 and TRBJ1-1; D possibly corresponds to TRBD1 (5 bases). CDR3 length: 15 amino acids. V was trimmed by 5 bases and J by 0 bases, leaving 13 bases between them. Germline CDR1 LNHDA, CDR2 SQIVND (reference sequence). Supplemented by reference TRBV19 and TRBJ1-1, the full variable domain reads DGGITQSPKYLFRKEGQNVTLSCEQNLNHDAMYWYRQDPGQGLRLIYYSQIVNDFQKGDIAEGYSVSREKKESFPLTVTSAQKNPTAFYLCASSYPRQLNTEAFFGQGTRLTVV.